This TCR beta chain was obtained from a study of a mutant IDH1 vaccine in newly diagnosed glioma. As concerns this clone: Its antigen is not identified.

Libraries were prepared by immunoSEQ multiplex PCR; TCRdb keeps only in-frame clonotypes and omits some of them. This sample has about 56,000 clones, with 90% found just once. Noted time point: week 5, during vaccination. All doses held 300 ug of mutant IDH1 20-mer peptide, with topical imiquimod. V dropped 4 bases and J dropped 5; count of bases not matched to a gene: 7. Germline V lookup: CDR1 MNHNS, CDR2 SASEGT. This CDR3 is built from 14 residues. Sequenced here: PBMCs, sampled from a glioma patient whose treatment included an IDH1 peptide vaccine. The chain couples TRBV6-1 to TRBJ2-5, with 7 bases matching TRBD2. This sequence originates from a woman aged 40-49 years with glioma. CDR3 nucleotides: TGTGCCAGCAGTGCCCGGGAGGCATACGAGACCCAGTACTTC. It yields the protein CASSAREAYETQYF.